Sequencing of this T cell receptor beta chain was carried out in a study of monozygotic twins with inflammatory bowel disease. Study-level points and caveats: Patient repertoires may have gained variability from differing immunosuppressive treatments. Support was lacking for any single strong IBD-associated signal or clonotype.

Notes on this clonotype: Antigen specificity is unknown.

The CDR3 has 18 amino acids. CDR1 is ENHRY, CDR2 SYGVKD, per germline. Isolation of total RNA was performed on whole blood, with no prior T cell sorting. Each UMI, carrying a 6-nucleotide sample barcode, came from template switching. TCRdb re-analyzed the 5' RACE reads; it lists each CDR3 protein once, without DNA. The sample holds around 99,000 distinct CDR3 sequences. Source material: blood. The gene calls are TRBV10-3 and TRBJ2-2; TCRdb picks TRBD2, but there is no DNA to check that call. This receptor was identified in a human donor with ulcerative colitis or Crohn's disease, or a healthy co-twin of an affected twin (not recorded which). CDR3 residues: CAISGGSSSSAHTGELFF.